This is a list of T cell receptor beta chains from one sample in a study of T cells in tuberculosis. Profiling relied on immunoSEQ multiplex PCR, and the TCRdb table lists in-frame clones only, not all of them. The table shows about 29,000 clones, with just over 90% occurring only once. What was sequenced was PBMCs. These receptors were collected from a donor aged 10-35 years with latent tuberculosis or without tuberculosis infection. The CDR3 runs from the conserved cysteine through the conserved F or W. The D gene is left open where the match is weak. Where a row states a size, it is once, few, many or the class of an expanded clone; other rows omit it.

- TRBJ1-2 TRBV9 - TGTGCCAGCAGCGCGCTCGACAGATACGGATCTGGCTACACCTTC CASSALDRYGSGYTF
TRBD1 TRBJ1-2 TRBV30 - TGTGCCTGGAGTCCTAACCAGGACAGGGAGTGTGGCTACACCTTC CAWSPNQDRECGYTF
- TRBJ2-1 TRBV2 - TGTGCCATCCGGACACCGCCGGGCAATGAGCAGTTCTTC CAIRTPPGNEQFF
- TRBJ2-1 TRBV7-2 - TGTGCCAGCAGCTTTAGTAACTCCTACAATGAGCAGTTCTTC CASSFSNSYNEQFF
TRBD2 TRBJ2-7 TRBV7-2 - TGTGCCAGCAGCCCCCGGACTAGCGGGGGAAGCGAGCAGTACTTC CASSPRTSGGSEQYF
- TRBJ2-2 TRBV7-2 - TGTGCCAGCAGCCCCAGGGTTTCCAGCACCGGGGAGCTGTTTTTT CASSPRVSSTGELFF
TRBD2 TRBJ2-3 TRBV25-1 - TGTGCCAGCACCCGGACTAGCGCCGGAGGGGCAGATACGCAGTATTTT CASTRTSAGGADTQYF
- TRBJ1-2 TRBV29-1 - TGCAGCGTTGATAGGGAGCAGGGGTATGGCTACACCTTC CSVDREQGYGYTF
TRBD2 TRBJ2-5 TRBV5-8 - TGTGCCAGCAGCTTTGGTCAGTCCGGGACTAGCGGGAGGGCCCGGGAGACCCAGTACTTC CASSFGQSGTSGRARETQYF
- TRBJ2-1 TRBV2 - TGTGCCAGCAGAATTACGAGCTCCTACAATGAGCAGTTCTTC CASRITSSYNEQFF
TRBD2 TRBJ2-3 TRBV19 - TGTGCCAGTAGTATTTTTTTGACTAGCGGGAGTCTGACAGATACGCAGTATTTT CASSIFLTSGSLTDTQYF
- TRBJ1-5 TRBV28 - TGTGCCAGCAGTTTTAAGACAGGCGGTAATCAGCCCCAGCATTTT CASSFKTGGNQPQHF
TRBD2 TRBJ2-1 TRBV5-1 - TGCGCCAGCCCTCCGCCCCTAGCGGGAGAGTCCTACAATGAGCAGTTCTTC CASPPPLAGESYNEQFF
- TRBJ1-1 TRBV19 - TGTGCCAGTAGTGTACAGGGAGTGTTGGCTTTCTTT CASSVQGVLAFF
- TRBJ1-1 TRBV6-4 once TGTGCCAGCAGTCCACGGGGGGACACTGAAGCTTTCTTT CASSPRGDTEAFF
- TRBJ2-3 TRBV6-6 once TGTGCCAGCGGACAACCGAGAGATACGCAGTATTTT CASGQPRDTQYF
- TRBJ1-1 TRBV6-1 - TGTGCCAGCACCTCACGGGAGTATGGAGCTTTCTTT CASTSREYGAFF
TRBD2 TRBJ2-3 TRBV10-3 - TGTGCCATCACCGAGACTAGCGCCGGAGATACGCAGTATTTT CAITETSAGDTQYF
- TRBJ1-1 TRBV6-5 - TGTGCCAGCAGCCACATGACAGGGAACACTGAAGCTTTCTTT CASSHMTGNTEAFF
TRBD1 TRBJ2-3 TRBV28 - TGTGCCAGCAGTTTAGCAGGGGGAAGCACAGATACGCAGTATTTT CASSLAGGSTDTQYF
- TRBJ1-2 TRBV19 - TGTGCCACCCTAGGGAGACTGGACAGAAGTTGGGTTGGCTATGGCTACACCTTC CATLGRLDRSWVGYGYTF
- TRBJ1-2 TRBV19 - TGTGCCACCCATTATGGCTACACCTTC CATHYGYTF
TRBD1 TRBJ1-2 TRBV27 - TGTGCCAGCAGTTTCAGCCCTGACAGGGCGAGCGGCTACACCTTC CASSFSPDRASGYTF
TRBD1 TRBJ1-5 TRBV30 - TGTGCCTGGAGTTCGGACAGGGACGAGCCCCAGCATTTT CAWSSDRDEPQHF
- TRBJ1-2 TRBV28 once TGTGCCAGCAGTTTTCCCCGACTCGGCTATGGCTACACCTTC CASSFPRLGYGYTF
- TRBJ2-1 TRBV30 - TGTGCCTGGAGTGTAAGCTGGGCGGGGCAGTTCTTC CAWSVSWAGQFF
TRBD2 TRBJ2-3 TRBV6-1 - TGTGCCAGCAATCTACTAGCGGGCACAGATACGCAGTATTTT CASNLLAGTDTQYF
TRBD2 TRBJ2-3 TRBV7-2 - TGTGCCAGCAGGAGGGGACTAGCGGGATGGGGGGATACGCAGTATTTT CASRRGLAGWGDTQYF
TRBD1 TRBJ1-1 TRBV5-4 - TGTGCCAGTCGTGGGACAGCCTTCCAGAGTGAAGCTTTCTTT CASRGTAFQSEAFF
TRBD1 TRBJ2-7 TRBV28 - TGTGCCAGCAGATTTGTGACAGGGGTAGACTACGAGCAGTACTTC CASRFVTGVDYEQYF
- TRBJ2-2 TRBV4-1 once TGCGCCAGCAGCCAAGATTGGCCGACCGGGGAGCTGTTTTTT CASSQDWPTGELFF
TRBD2 TRBJ2-3 TRBV6-6 - TGTGCCAGCAGTTACCGTCTGCGGGGGGGAACAGATACGCAGTATTTT CASSYRLRGGTDTQYF
TRBD2 TRBJ2-3 TRBV28 - TGTGCCAGCAGAGTAGCGGGAGTAGATACGCAGTATTTT CASRVAGVDTQYF
- TRBJ2-7 TRBV6-6 - TGTGCCAGCAGCAAAATAGCGGCTTCCTACGAGCAGTACTTC CASSKIAASYEQYF
- TRBJ2-7 TRBV2 once TGTGCCAGCAGGGCTTTCGGGGGGCCCTCCTACGAGCAGTACTTC CASRAFGGPSYEQYF